This T cell receptor (beta chain) is from a study of OX40 agonist ivuxolimab in advanced cancers. Regarding the study as a whole: In CD8+ T cells, expanded clones were on average more numerous than in CD4+.

Germline CDR1 and CDR2: PRHDT and FYEKMQ (reference sequence). V was pared by 2 bases and J by 1 base, with 9 bases between. This CDR3 spans 14 amino acids. Profiled with immunoSEQ multiplex PCR; TCRdb holds only in-frame clones, not every one. This table holds 95,000 or so clones, approximately 85% found once. Regarding this clone: Its antigen is currently unknown.

The receptor was derived from an adult with an advanced solid tumor such as melanoma, head and neck, liver or kidney cancer. The V call is TRBV13, the J call TRBJ2-7; D remains unclear. Sample: CD4+ or CD8+ T cells sorted from blood, taken in a trial of the OX40 agonist ivuxolimab. Here the CDR3 reads CASSLRLSSYEQYF. CDR3 in DNA: TGTGCCAGCAGCTTACGACTGTCTTCCTACGAGCAGTACTTC.